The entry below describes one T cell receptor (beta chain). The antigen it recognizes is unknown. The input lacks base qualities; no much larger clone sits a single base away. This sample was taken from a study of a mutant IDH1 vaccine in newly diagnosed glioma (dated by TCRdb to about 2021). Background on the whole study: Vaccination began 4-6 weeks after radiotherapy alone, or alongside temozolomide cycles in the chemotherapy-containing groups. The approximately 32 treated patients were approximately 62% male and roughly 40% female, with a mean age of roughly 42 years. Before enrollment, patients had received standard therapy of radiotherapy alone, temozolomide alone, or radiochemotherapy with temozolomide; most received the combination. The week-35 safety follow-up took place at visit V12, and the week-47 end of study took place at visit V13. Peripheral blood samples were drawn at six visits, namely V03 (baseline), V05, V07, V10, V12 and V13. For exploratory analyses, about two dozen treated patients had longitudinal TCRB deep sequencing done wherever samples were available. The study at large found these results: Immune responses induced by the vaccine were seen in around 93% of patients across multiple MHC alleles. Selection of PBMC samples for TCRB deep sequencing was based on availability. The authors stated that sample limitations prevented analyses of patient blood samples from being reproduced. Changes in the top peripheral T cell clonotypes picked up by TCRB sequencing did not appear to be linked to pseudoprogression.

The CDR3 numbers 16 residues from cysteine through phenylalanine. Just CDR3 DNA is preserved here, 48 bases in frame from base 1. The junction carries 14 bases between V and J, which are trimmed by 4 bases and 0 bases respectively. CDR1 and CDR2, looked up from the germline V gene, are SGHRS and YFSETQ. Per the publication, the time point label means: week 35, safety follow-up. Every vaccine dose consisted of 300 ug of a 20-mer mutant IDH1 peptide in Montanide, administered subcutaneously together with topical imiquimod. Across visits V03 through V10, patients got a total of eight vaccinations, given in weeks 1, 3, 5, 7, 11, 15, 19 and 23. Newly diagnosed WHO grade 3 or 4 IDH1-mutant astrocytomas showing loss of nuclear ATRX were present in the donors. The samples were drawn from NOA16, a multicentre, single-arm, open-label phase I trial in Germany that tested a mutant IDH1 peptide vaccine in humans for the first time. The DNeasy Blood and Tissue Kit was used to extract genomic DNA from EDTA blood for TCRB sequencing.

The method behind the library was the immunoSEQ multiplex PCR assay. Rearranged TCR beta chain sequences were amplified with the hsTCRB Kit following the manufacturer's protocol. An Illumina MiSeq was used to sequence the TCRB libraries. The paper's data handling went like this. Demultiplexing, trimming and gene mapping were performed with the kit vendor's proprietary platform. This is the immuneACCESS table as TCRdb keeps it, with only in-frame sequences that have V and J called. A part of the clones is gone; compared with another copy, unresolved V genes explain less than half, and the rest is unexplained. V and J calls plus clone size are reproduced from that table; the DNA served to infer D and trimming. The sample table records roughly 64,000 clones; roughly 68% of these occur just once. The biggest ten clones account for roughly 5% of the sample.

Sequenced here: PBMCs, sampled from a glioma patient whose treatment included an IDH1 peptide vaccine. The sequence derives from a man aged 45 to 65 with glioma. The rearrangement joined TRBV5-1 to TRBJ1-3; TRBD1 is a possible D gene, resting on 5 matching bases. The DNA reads TGCGCCAGCAGCCCCCGGGACGGCGCCTCTGGAAACACCATATATTTT. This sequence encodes CASSPRDGASGNTIYF.